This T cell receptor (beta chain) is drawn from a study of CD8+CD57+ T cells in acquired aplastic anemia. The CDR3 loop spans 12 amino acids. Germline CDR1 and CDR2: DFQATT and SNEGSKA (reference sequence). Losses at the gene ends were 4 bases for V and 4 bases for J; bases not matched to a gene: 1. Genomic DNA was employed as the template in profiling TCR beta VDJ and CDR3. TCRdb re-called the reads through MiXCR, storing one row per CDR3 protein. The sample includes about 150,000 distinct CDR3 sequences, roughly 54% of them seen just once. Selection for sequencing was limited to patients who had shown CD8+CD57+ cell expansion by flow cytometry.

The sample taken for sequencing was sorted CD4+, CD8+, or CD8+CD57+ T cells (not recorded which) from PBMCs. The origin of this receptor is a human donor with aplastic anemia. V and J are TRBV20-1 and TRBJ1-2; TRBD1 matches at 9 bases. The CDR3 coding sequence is TGCAGTGCTATACAGGGGGCCTATGGCTACACCTTC. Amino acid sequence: CSAIQGAYGYTF.